Following are 31 T cell receptor beta chains from one sample sequenced in a study of CD8+CD57+ T cells in acquired aplastic anemia. According to the study, genomic DNA was the template for TCR beta VDJ and CDR3 profiling. One entry per CDR3 protein, called by TCRdb with MiXCR from the reads. The data show about 210,000 distinct CDR3 sequences, 60% to 65% seen once. Source material: sorted CD4+, CD8+, or CD8+CD57+ T cells (not recorded which) from PBMCs. The receptors derive from a human donor in good health.

The J gene is TRBJ1-4, the V gene TRBV10-3, with D uncertain. This CDR3 has 13 amino acids. CDR1 is ENHRY, CDR2 SYGVKD, per germline. V was cut by 7 bases and J by 5 bases, with 11 bases left in between. DNA of the CDR3: TGTGCCATCACCTGGGCGCTAAATGAAAAACTGTTTTTT. Encoded protein: CAITWALNEKLFF.

As regards this clonotype: A read error may account for a junction end that differs from germline. The chain links TRBV7-3 to TRBJ2-5; 11 bases align to TRBD2. The CDR3 loop spans 12 amino acids. Germline CDR1 is SGHTA and CDR2 is FQGTGA. CDR3 nucleotides: TGTGCCAGCAGCTTAATGGGGGGACTAGCGGCCTTC. Protein sequence: CASSLMGGLAAF.

J is TRBJ1-1 and V is TRBV7-2; TRBD1 aligns across 7 bases. Germline V gene data show CDR1 as SGHTA and CDR2 as FQGNSA. V dropped 5 bases and J dropped 4; count of bases not matched to a gene: 7. The CDR3 is 14 residues long. The chain's CDR3 is CASSPRQGGTEAFF. The CDR3 DNA is TGTGCCAGCAGCCCTAGACAGGGAGGCACTGAAGCTTTCTTT.

In regard to this clonotype: An end of the junction differs from the germline gene, which may be a read error. The chain combines TRBV15 with TRBJ2-1; 10 positions match TRBD1. Germline lookup yields CDR1 LNHNV and CDR2 YYDKDF (reference sequence). The CDR3 is 17 amino acids. CDR3 in amino acids: CATSRGIRDRGADEQFF. In DNA, the CDR3 is TGTGCCACCAGCAGAGGGATTAGGGACAGGGGCGCTGATGAGCAGTTTTTC.

This clonotype has a count of ten or more. The chain joins TRBV29-1 to TRBJ2-7; 7 nucleotides align to TRBD2. This CDR3 comprises 12 residues. Germline assignment: CDR1 SQVTM and CDR2 ANQGSEA. After removal of 7 bases from V and 0 bases from J, the junction contained 3 bases not matched to a gene. The CDR3 DNA reads TGCAGCGCAAGCGGGAACTCCTACGAGCAGTACTTC. Its protein is CSASGNSYEQYF.

J is TRBJ2-7 and V is TRBV5-1; possibly TRBD1 or TRBD2 for D (5 bases each). V dropped 4 bases and J dropped 6 bases, with 11 bases sitting between them. There are 12 residues in the CDR3. In germline, CDR1 is SGHRS, CDR2 YFSETQ. The CDR3 loop is CASSREGVEQYF. The DNA of the CDR3 is TGCGCCAGCAGCCGGGAAGGGGTCGAGCAGTACTTC.

This clonotype was picked up one time. The V and J genes are TRBV19 and TRBJ2-7, with 10 nucleotides matching TRBD2. Trimming removed 5 bases from V and 4 bases from J; junction bases left unmatched: 8. From germline, CDR1 is LNHDA and CDR2 SQIVND (reference sequence). This CDR3 spans 15 amino acids. The chain's CDR3 is CASSPSSGGAYEQYF. The CDR3 DNA sequence: TGTGCCAGTAGTCCCTCAAGCGGGGGGGCATACGAGCAGTACTTC.

This clonotype showed up just a few times. The rearrangement joins TRBV15 to TRBJ2-7; no clear D. Per the germline V gene, CDR1 is LNHNV and CDR2 is YYDKDF (reference sequence). The CDR3 is 12 amino acids. V was trimmed by 4 bases and J by 5 bases, leaving 9 bases between them. The CDR3 nucleotides are TGTGCCACCAGCAACCAGCATGACGAGCAGTACTTC. As protein: CATSNQHDEQYF.

The J gene is TRBJ1-2, the V gene TRBV10-3, with D unresolved. Trimming took off 4 bases at V and 4 bases at J, with 4 bases between the two ends. CDR3 length: 11 residues. Per germline, CDR1 ENHRY and CDR2 SYGVKD. The CDR3 DNA is TGTGCCATCAGTGGGGGCTATGGCTACACCTTC. Translation gives CAISGGYGYTF.

V and J are TRBV20-1 and TRBJ2-3; perhaps TRBD2 as D (5 bases). V was trimmed by 6 bases and J by 0 bases, leaving 10 bases between them. Germline V lookup: CDR1 DFQATT, CDR2 SNEGSKA (reference sequence). CDR3 size: 13 residues. This CDR3 reads CSAIGLSTDTQYF. The CDR3 nucleotides are TGCAGTGCGATCGGACTCAGCACAGATACGCAGTATTTT.

This clonotype was counted at least ten times. V and J are TRBV5-1 and TRBJ1-1; 8 bases are a match to TRBD1. The V gene's germline CDR1 is SGHRS and CDR2 YFSETQ. V lost 3 bases to trimming and J lost 3 bases; unmatched junction nucleotides: 4. This CDR3 contains 14 residues. The CDR3 coding sequence is TGCGCCAGCAGCTACGACAGGGGAGACACTGAAGCTTTCTTT. Protein sequence: CASSYDRGDTEAFF.

This clonotype appeared once. The junction departs from the called germline gene at one end, perhaps through a read error. V gene TRBV2 combines with J gene TRBJ2-1; TRBD2 agrees at 9 bases. Germline V gene sequence: CDR1 SNHLY, CDR2 FYNNEI. The CDR3 runs 15 residues. The CDR3 DNA sequence: TGTGCCAGCAGTGGCATGACTAGCGGTTACAATGAGAAGTTCTTC. Amino acids: CASSGMTSGYNEKFF.

Written as DNA, the CDR3 is TGTGCCAGCAGCTTAGTGGGGAGGGATACGCAGTATTTT. Translation: CASSLVGRDTQYF. J is TRBJ2-3 and V is TRBV7-8, with D possibly being TRBD2 (6 bases). The CDR3 is made up of 13 amino acids. Germline assignment: CDR1 SGHVS and CDR2 FQNEAQ. V was shortened by 1 base and J by 6 bases, with 8 bases between the two germline ends.

The chain joins TRBV7-9 to TRBJ2-7; possible D gene TRBD1, 6 bases. The CDR3 length is 13 residues. Looked up from germline, CDR1 is SEHNR and CDR2 is FQNEAQ (reference sequence). V lost 2 bases, J lost 7 bases, and 12 bases lay in between. The CDR3 nucleotides read TGTGCCAGCAGCTTATTCCAGGGGCTGGAGCAGTACTTC. It codes for CASSLFQGLEQYF.

The table lists this clonotype with many counts. The V call is TRBV7-9, the J call TRBJ1-4; the match to TRBD1 covers 10 bases. Germline-derived CDR1 and CDR2 are SEHNR and FQNEAQ (reference sequence). J lost 8 bases, V lost 4 bases, and 4 bases had no gene match. This CDR3 spans 14 amino acids. CDR3 nucleotides: TGTGCCAGCAGCTCCGGGACAGGGGTCGAAAAACTGTTTTTT. Its protein is CASSSGTGVEKLFF.

Worth noting for this clonotype: One end of the junction fails to match germline, which may point to a read error. This rearrangement joins TRBV7-2 to TRBJ2-7; 9 positions agree with TRBD2. CDR3 length: 16 residues. CDR1 SGHTA and CDR2 FQGNSA come from the germline V gene. The CDR3 reads CASSLVAGAASYEQYF. In nucleotides, the CDR3 is TGCGCCAGCAGCTTAGTAGCGGGAGCCGCATCCTACGAGCAGTACTTC.

The chain combines TRBV2 with TRBJ1-5, with D tentatively TRBD1 (5 bases). The germline V and J ends were trimmed by 7 bases and 1 base, with 17 bases remaining between them. Germline CDR1 reads SNHLY; CDR2 reads FYNNEI. The CDR3 runs to 16 residues. The CDR3 reads CASTQGGGGSNQPQHF. The CDR3, as DNA: TGTGCCAGCACCCAGGGAGGCGGGGGAAGCAATCAGCCCCAGCATTTT. Together with reference TRBV2 and TRBJ1-5, the CDR3 gives the full variable domain: EPEVTQTPSHQVTQMGQEVILRCVPISNHLYFYWYRQILGQKVEFLVSFYNNEISEKSEIFDDQFSVERPDGSNFTLKIRSTKLEDSAMYFCASTQGGGGSNQPQHFGDGTRLSIL.

There are many counts of this clonotype. V is TRBV2 and J is TRBJ2-2; 10 bases are a match to TRBD1. Germline CDR1 reads SNHLY; CDR2 reads FYNNEI. The CDR3 has 14 residues. V lost 4 bases, J lost 8 bases, and 4 bases stayed unmatched. Here the CDR3 reads CASSGTGGEGELFF. The DNA of the CDR3 is TGTGCCAGCAGTGGGACAGGGGGAGAGGGGGAGCTGTTTTTT.

The chain is built from TRBV20-1 and TRBJ1-6, with D possibly TRBD1 on 6 matching bases. CDR3 size: 14 residues. V lost 6 bases and J 7 bases, leaving 16 bases between the germline ends. Germline V gene sequence: CDR1 DFQATT, CDR2 SNEGSKA (reference sequence). CDR3 residues: CSASLGGGNSPLHF. CDR3 DNA: TGCAGTGCCAGTCTAGGGGGGGGAAATTCACCCCTCCACTTT.

Ten or more counts support this clonotype. The chain joins TRBV6-1 to TRBJ2-7, with 11 bases fitting TRBD2. V dropped 5 bases and J dropped 4; count of bases not matched to a gene: 7. From germline, CDR1 is MNHNS and CDR2 SASEGT. CDR3 length equals 15 residues. The CDR3 sequence is CASSYSSGGTYEQYF. The DNA for the CDR3 is TGTGCCAGCAGTTACTCTAGCGGGGGGACGTACGAGCAGTACTTC.

The rearrangement joins TRBV29-1 to TRBJ2-3; D possibly corresponds to TRBD2 (6 bases). This CDR3 has 14 residues. Trimming pared 0 bases from V and 9 bases from J, leaving 16 bases between. Germline CDR1 and CDR2: SQVTM and ANQGSEA. The CDR3 nucleotides are TGCAGCGTTGAAGAGTCGGAGGGATGGGAAACGCAGTATTTT. Protein sequence: CSVEESEGWETQYF.

This clonotype has a single count. The chain joins TRBV2 to TRBJ2-5; 9 nucleotides agree with TRBD2. The trim removed 3 bases at V and 5 bases at J, leaving 10 bases unmatched. Germline assignment: CDR1 SNHLY and CDR2 FYNNEI. The CDR3 spans 16 residues. CDR3 region: CASSEGASSGAETQYF. CDR3 sequence (DNA): TGTGCCAGCAGTGAGGGGGCCTCTAGCGGGGCGGAGACCCAGTACTTC.

Turning to this clonotype: This may be a read error: a much more frequent sequence differs by one nucleotide. The chain couples TRBV5-4 to TRBJ2-2, with 7 bases aligning to TRBD1. CDR1 is SGHNT and CDR2 is YYREEE in the germline V gene (reference sequence). This CDR3 contains 15 residues. J gave up 4 bases and V 1 base, and 4 bases lay outside the gene matches. This chain's CDR3 is CASSLTGVSTGELFF. The CDR3 bases are TGTGCCAGCAGCTTGACAGGGGTTAGCACCGGGGAGCTGTTTTTT.

The rearrangement uses TRBV27 and TRBJ1-2, with D hard to call. In germline, CDR1 is MNHEY, CDR2 SMNVEV (reference sequence). This CDR3 contains 15 residues. Trimming pared 0 bases from V and 4 bases from J, leaving 12 bases between. This CDR3 reads CASSLSRTAPYGYTF. The CDR3 region has the DNA TGTGCCAGCAGTTTATCGAGAACGGCACCCTATGGCTACACCTTC.

The gene calls are TRBV7-8 and TRBJ1-2; D is ambiguous. V gave up 3 bases and J gave up 6 bases, with 14 bases separating them. This CDR3 is 14 amino acids long. Germline V CDR1 and CDR2: SGHVS, FQNEAQ. The CDR3 coding sequence is TGTGCCAGCAGCTTCGGGCCCCGGCCCGATGGCTACACCTTC. Its protein product is CASSFGPRPDGYTF.

The chain recombines TRBV7-8 with TRBJ2-5; D possibly corresponds to TRBD1 (6 bases). The V gene lost 5 bases and the J gene lost 0 bases, with 13 bases spanning the gap. Germline V CDR1 and CDR2: SGHVS, FQNEAQ. The CDR3 loop spans 15 amino acids. CDR3 protein: CASSPLGDNQETQYF. The CDR3 DNA follows: TGTGCCAGCAGCCCCCTGGGGGACAACCAAGAGACCCAGTACTTC.

The chain is built from TRBV7-3 and TRBJ2-2, with D tentatively TRBD1 (5 bases). This CDR3 is 14 amino acids long. The V gene lost 11 bases and the J gene lost 6 bases, with 19 bases spanning the gap. Germline V gene sequence: CDR1 SGHTA, CDR2 FQGTGA. The CDR3 loop reads CAPSNLQAPGELFF. The CDR3 DNA follows: TGTGCCCCCAGCAATTTACAGGCACCCGGGGAGCTGTTTTTT. Using reference TRBV7-3 and TRBJ2-2 for the parts outside the CDR3, the full variable domain is GAGVSQTPSNKVTEKGKYVELRCDPISGHTALYWYRQSLGQGPEFLIYFQGTGAADDSGLPNDRFFAVRPEGSVSTLKIQRTERGDSAVYLCAPSNLQAPGELFFGEGSRLTVL.

The rearrangement uses TRBV24-1 and TRBJ2-3, with TRBD2 as a possible D gene (5 bases). V lost 3 bases, J lost 6 bases, and 12 bases lay in between. In germline, CDR1 is KGHDR, CDR2 SFDVKD. This CDR3 region has 14 residues. The CDR3 DNA is TGTGCCACCAGTGATCCTCGGACTTCTGATACGCAGTATTTT. Amino acid sequence: CATSDPRTSDTQYF.

V usage is TRBV28 and J usage is TRBJ2-7; D gene ambiguous. V gave up 5 bases and J gave up 6 bases, with 23 bases separating them. The germline V gene encodes CDR1 MDHEN and CDR2 SYDVKM. This CDR3 contains 16 residues. The CDR3 DNA is TGTGCCAGCAGTGCCCCCGCGCGCCTTTTTCCGTTCGAGCAGTACTTC. It encodes CASSAPARLFPFEQYF.

This clonotype appeared a few times. A single base separates this from a much larger clone, so it may be a read error. The chain combines TRBV6-2 or TRBV6-3 with TRBJ1-1; no definite D call. Trimming stripped 7 bases from V and 3 bases from J, with 12 bases between. Germline values: CDR1 MNHEY, CDR2 SVGEGT. The CDR3 has 13 amino acids. The CDR3 is CASNPDGDTEAFF. In DNA form, the CDR3 reads TGTGCCAGCAATCCGGACGGGGACACTGAAGCTTTCTTT.

The chain couples TRBV7-8 to TRBJ1-2, with 7 bases aligning to TRBD1. Germline CDR1 SGHVS, CDR2 FQNEAQ. Losses at the gene ends were 0 bases for V and 8 bases for J; bases not matched to a gene: 9. This CDR3 is 15 amino acids long. CDR3 region: CASSLARGSVEGYTF. In nucleotides, the CDR3 is TGTGCCAGCAGCTTAGCCAGGGGGAGTGTGGAGGGCTACACCTTC.